This is a list of T cell receptor beta chains from one sample in a study of CD8 T cells in Susac syndrome. TCRdb ran MiXCR on the immunoSEQ multiplex PCR reads and lists one entry per CDR3 protein. The table includes some 130,000 distinct CDR3 sequences, about 95% detected once. Sequenced input: CD4+ T cells from PBMCs. The receptors stem from a human donor with multiple sclerosis. Both conserved end residues are part of each CDR3. A D gene is named only where the DNA matches it firmly. The size entry is marked missing in some rows and otherwise reads once, few, many or a size class.

j_call,v_call,clone_size,d_call,cdr3_nt,cdr3_aa
TRBJ2-2,TRBV4-2,.,.,TGTGCCAGCAGCCAGGCCGGGGGGCGAGGCACCGGGGAGCTGTTTTTT,CASSQAGGRGTGELFF
TRBJ2-5,TRBV7-9,.,.,TGTGCCAGCAGCTCTAGCAGGGCGTCGACTGATTACACTCAAGAGACCCAGTACTTC,CASSSSRASTDYTQETQYF
TRBJ1-3,TRBV9,.,TRBD1,TGTGCCAGCAGCGTCGACAGGGCAAACCCGACCTCTGGAAACACCATATATTTT,CASSVDRANPTSGNTIYF
TRBJ1-2,TRBV25-1,few,TRBD1,TGTGCCAGCCGCTACAGGGGAGGGTATGGCTACACCTTC,CASRYRGGYGYTF
TRBJ2-3,TRBV7-3,.,TRBD2,TGTGCCAGCAGCTTAACCAAGCGGGGGACAGATACGCAGTATTTT,CASSLTKRGTDTQYF
TRBJ1-2,TRBV7-2,.,TRBD1,TGTGCCAGCAGCTTCCTGACAGGGGAAAATGGCTACACCTTC,CASSFLTGENGYTF
TRBJ2-1,TRBV7-2,.,TRBD2,TGTGCCAGCAGCTTATCAGCGGGGGGGCTCGATGAGCAGTTCTTC,CASSLSAGGLDEQFF
TRBJ1-4,TRBV30,.,TRBD1,TGTGCCTGGAATTATGGGACAGGGGGCGAAAAACTGTTTTTT,CAWNYGTGGEKLFF
TRBJ2-6,TRBV5-6,once,.,TGTGCCAGCAGCATCGGAGGCCTGTTTGCTGGGGCCAACGTCCTGACTTTC,CASSIGGLFAGANVLTF
TRBJ2-4,TRBV20-1,.,TRBD2,TGCAGTGCCCGTCCGGGGCTAGCGGGGGGCACGGGAGCCAAAAACATTCAGTACTTC,CSARPGLAGGTGAKNIQYF
TRBJ2-6,TRBV12-3/TRBV12-4,.,.,TGTGCCAGCACCGACAACGTGGCCAACGTCCTGACTTTC,CASTDNVANVLTF
TRBJ2-7,TRBV18,.,.,TGTGCCAGCTCACCCCTACCGGTCTCCTACGAGCAGTACTTC,CASSPLPVSYEQYF
TRBJ2-7,TRBV6-4,.,TRBD1,TGTGCCAGCAGTAAGGGACAGGGTATCTCCTACGAGCAGTACTTC,CASSKGQGISYEQYF
TRBJ2-7,TRBV3-1,few,.,TGTGCCAGCAGCCAAGATCTTGGGGCAGGTTTTCCCTACGAGCAGTACTTC,CASSQDLGAGFPYEQYF
TRBJ1-1,TRBV18,.,TRBD1,TGTGCCAGCTCACCGAACAGGGGGCTAAATGAAGCTTTCTTT,CASSPNRGLNEAFF
TRBJ2-7,TRBV25-1,.,TRBD1,TGTGCCAGCAGTGCCGCCACAGGGGGCCTCTCCTACGAGCAGTACTTC,CASSAATGGLSYEQYF
TRBJ2-5,TRBV25-1,.,TRBD1,TGTGCCACCCAGATCTTTACAGGGGCCGGGCAAGAGACCCAGTACTTC,CATQIFTGAGQETQYF
TRBJ1-6,TRBV7-2,once,.,TGTGCCAGCAGCTTAGGGGCAGACTATAATTCACCCCTCCACTTT,CASSLGADYNSPLHF
TRBJ2-4,TRBV6-5,.,.,TGTGCCAGCAGTTACTGGGGACTGGGGGACATTCAGTACTTC,CASSYWGLGDIQYF
TRBJ1-5,TRBV6-5,.,.,TGTGCCAGCAGACAGGATTGGAATCAGCCCCAGCATTTT,CASRQDWNQPQHF
TRBJ1-1,TRBV30,.,TRBD1,TGTGCCTGGACAGGGGGATGGACAACTGAAGCTTTCTTT,CAWTGGWTTEAFF
TRBJ2-7,TRBV30,once,.,TGTGCCTGGAGAGACCCGGGACCACGCTACGAGCAGTACTTC,CAWRDPGPRYEQYF
TRBJ1-4,TRBV20-1,.,.,TGCAGTGCTAGAGAAATAGGGCGGGCTAATGAAAAACTGTTTTTT,CSAREIGRANEKLFF
TRBJ1-1,TRBV30,.,.,TGTGCCTGGACTTACACGGGGCGAGCCACTGAAGCTTTCTTT,CAWTYTGRATEAFF
TRBJ1-2,TRBV6-5,.,TRBD1,TGTGCCAGCAGGCCTGGACAGGGGTATGGCTACACCTTC,CASRPGQGYGYTF
TRBJ2-4,TRBV5-6,.,.,TGTGCCAGCAGCTTGGCAGGGGTGTCCATTCAGTACTTC,CASSLAGVSIQYF
TRBJ2-6,TRBV7-2,.,.,TGTGCCAGCCGACCGACAAGCGGGGCCAACGTCCTGACTTTC,CASRPTSGANVLTF
TRBJ2-7,TRBV7-9,.,TRBD2,TGTGCCAGCAGCTCGTCCGGACTAGCGGGAGGCCACCCCTCCTACGAGCAGTACTTC,CASSSSGLAGGHPSYEQYF
TRBJ2-2,TRBV10-3,.,.,TGTGCCATCAATGGCGGGGACAGCACCGGGGAGCTGTTTTTT,CAINGGDSTGELFF
TRBJ2-7,TRBV7-2,.,.,TGTGCCAGCAGCTCACAGGGAGCGTACGAGCAGTACTTC,CASSSQGAYEQYF
TRBJ2-3,TRBV7-9,.,.,TGTGCCACGGGAACGGCGGATACGCAGTATTTT,CATGTADTQYF
TRBJ2-7,TRBV5-4,.,TRBD2,TGTGCCAGCAGCACCCCCAGAGCGGGGGACTCCTACGAGCAGTACTTC,CASSTPRAGDSYEQYF
TRBJ2-4,TRBV5-1,.,TRBD2,TGCGCCAGCAGCTTCGGACTAGCGGGGGCATCAAACATTCAGTACTTC,CASSFGLAGASNIQYF
TRBJ2-1,TRBV7-9,.,.,TGTGCCAGCAGCCCGAGAACCTCCTCTACCCGGAATGAGCAGTTCTTC,CASSPRTSSTRNEQFF
TRBJ1-2,TRBV14,.,TRBD1,TGTGCCAGCAGCCGAGAAACAGGGGGCTATGGCTACACCTTC,CASSRETGGYGYTF
TRBJ2-1,TRBV30,.,.,TGTGCCTGGAGTAGCTGGGGGGGCGGTGAGCAGTTCTTC,CAWSSWGGGEQFF
TRBJ2-1,TRBV5-1,.,.,TGCGCCAGCGGTCTCATCGGGGGCAATGAGCAGTTCTTC,CASGLIGGNEQFF
TRBJ2-7,TRBV30,.,.,TGTGCCTGGAGCAAGCTAGCGAGCTCCTACGAGCAGTACTTC,CAWSKLASSYEQYF
TRBJ2-7,TRBV10-3,.,.,TGTGCCATCAGGGGGGGGGCCTCCTACGAGCAGTACTTC,CAIRGGASYEQYF
TRBJ1-2,TRBV19,.,TRBD1,TGTGCCAGTACCGGGACAGGGAACTATGGCTACACCTTC,CASTGTGNYGYTF
TRBJ1-5,TRBV7-2,.,.,TGTGCCAGCAGCTTATACGAGAATCAGCCCCAGCATTTT,CASSLYENQPQHF
TRBJ2-2,TRBV24-1,.,.,TGTGCCACCAGTGATTTCGGAGGGGGCAGTGCACCGGCGGAGCTGTTTTTT,CATSDFGGGSAPAELFF
TRBJ1-6,TRBV2,.,TRBD1,TGTGCCAGCAGTGAACGCCCCCAAACGACAGGGGCAAATTCACCCCTCCACTTT,CASSERPQTTGANSPLHF
TRBJ2-7,TRBV30,once,TRBD2,TGTGCCTGGAGTGTACTAGCGGGAGAGGTCGACGAGCAGTACTTC,CAWSVLAGEVDEQYF
TRBJ1-3,TRBV29-1,.,.,TGCAGCGTTGATGACCGCTCTGGAAACACCATATATTTT,CSVDDRSGNTIYF
TRBJ2-1,TRBV7-3,.,.,TGTGCCAGCAGCTCAACCACGGGGAATGAGCAGTTCTTC,CASSSTTGNEQFF
TRBJ2-7,TRBV30,.,TRBD1,TGTGCCTGGACTAAGTCACGGACAGGGAGTCTCTACGAGCAGTACTTC,CAWTKSRTGSLYEQYF
TRBJ2-7,TRBV7-9,.,.,TGTGCCAGCAGCTTAGTTGGAGGGATCTACGAGCAGTACTTC,CASSLVGGIYEQYF
TRBJ2-5,TRBV5-1,once,TRBD2,TGCGCCAGCAGCTTCCGGGAGGGCAGCCAAGAGACCCAGTACTTC,CASSFREGSQETQYF
TRBJ2-5,TRBV2,.,TRBD1,TGTGCCAGCAGTCTTCAGGGGGCTGAGGAGACCCAGTACTTC,CASSLQGAEETQYF
TRBJ1-1,TRBV19,.,.,TGTGCCAGTATTGGGAACACTGAAGCTTTCTTT,CASIGNTEAFF
TRBJ1-1,TRBV6-1,.,TRBD1,TGTGCCAGCAATCGACAGGGCTTAATGAACACTGAAGCTTTCTTT,CASNRQGLMNTEAFF